This record looks at one T cell receptor beta chain sequence and its context. The sample originates from a study of ipilimumab plus nivolumab after autologous stem cell transplantation. Looking at the study overall: DLBCL patients had primary refractory or relapsed disease.

The CDR3 has 14 residues. V was pared by 4 bases and J by 3 bases, with 12 bases between. The germline CDR1 and CDR2 sequences are KGHSH and LQKENI. TCRdb's table, derived via immunoSEQ multiplex PCR, lists solely in-frame clones and lacks some. The sample carries more than 20,000 clones, over 70% recorded once. Dosing: nivolumab 3 mg/kg IV, weeks 1, 4, 7, 10, then every two weeks to week 26. J is TRBJ1-2 and V is TRBV18, with a tentative D call TRBD1 (5 bases). The TCR sequence derives from a male donor with diffuse large B-cell lymphoma. Source: PBMCs, taken in a trial of ipilimumab plus nivolumab as post-transplant consolidation. CDR3 DNA sequence: TGTGCCAGCTCACGTCAGGGTGGGGACTATGGCTACACCTTC. As protein: CASSRQGGDYGYTF.